This is a list of T cell receptor beta chains from one sample in a study of CD8+ T cells in alopecia areata. Sequencing used immunoSEQ multiplex PCR; TCRdb keeps in-frame clones, though not all of them. Among around 100,000 clones, about 60% were seen once, and the ten largest hold around 8.8%. The sample comprised CD4+ T cells sorted from blood. The receptors here all came from a human donor in good health. Both conserved end residues are part of each CDR3. Each record gives: V gene, clone size, CDR3 length, J gene, CDR3 protein. The listing skips clone size in some rows; elsewhere it reads once, few, many or a size class.

TRBV15	once	14	TRBJ2-5	CATSRDRAQETQYF
TRBV7-7	-	15	TRBJ2-1	CASSFSSGGYNEQFF
TRBV15	once	14	TRBJ1-5	CATSRDRSNQPQHF
TRBV5-6	-	14	TRBJ2-3	CASSPRTSTDTQYF
TRBV10-2	once	13	TRBJ2-3	CASRTSSTDTQYF
TRBV18	few	14	TRBJ2-5	CASSPGLAKETQYF
TRBV7-2	few	16	TRBJ2-5	CASSSGLAGGQETQYF
TRBV6-1	-	14	TRBJ2-5	CASSDRTRGETQYF
TRBV4-1	-	17	TRBJ1-3	CASSQEVGSLSGNTIYF
TRBV10-3	-	14	TRBJ2-7	CAISEGQGSYEQYF
TRBV18	few	18	TRBJ1-2	CASSPQRGNPRANYGYTF
TRBV7-9	-	13	TRBJ2-1	CASSQNVGYEQFF
TRBV14	-	16	TRBJ1-1	CASSPQSRGLRTEAFF
TRBV4-1	few	13	TRBJ1-1	CASSLRGGTEAFF
TRBV30	few	14	TRBJ1-1	CAWSPGRSNTEAFF
TRBV30	-	12	TRBJ2-3	CAWSVPADTQYF
TRBV27	few	16	TRBJ2-5	CASSPDRGLPQETQYF
TRBV7-9	few	14	TRBJ2-7	CASSLETGNYEQYF
TRBV7-9	-	17	TRBJ2-3	CASSDAGTSGGSDTQYF
TRBV29-1	few	15	TRBJ2-2	CSVAGQGTTAGELFF
TRBV7-2	many	17	TRBJ2-3	CASSFLAGGGRADTQYF
TRBV29-1	-	13	TRBJ2-6	CSARLSGANVLTF
TRBV5-1	-	15	TRBJ1-2	CASSLDLGTVYGYTF
TRBV4-3	-	13	TRBJ2-7	CASSPPDRDEQYF
TRBV29-1	-	14	TRBJ2-7	CSVGEDRGAYEQYF
TRBV7-2	-	15	TRBJ2-6	CASRGAASGANVLTF
TRBV4-3	few	15	TRBJ1-2	CASSQGQGAVYGYTF
TRBV25-1	-	15	TRBJ1-6	CASSSWTGIPSPLHF
TRBV7-9	-	15	TRBJ2-3	CASMGQGLFTDTQYF
TRBV5-4	-	13	TRBJ1-2	CASSLVSGNGYTF
TRBV30	-	14	TRBJ1-5	CAWSKSQYNQPQHF
TRBV6-5	few	14	TRBJ2-1	CASSTRSSYNEQFF
TRBV29-1	once	12	TRBJ2-7	CSAQGEGYEQYF
TRBV28	-	15	TRBJ1-5	CASSLPPGGNQPQHF
TRBV4-1	-	19	TRBJ2-3	CASSQGLATTTATKNTQYF
TRBV27	-	13	TRBJ1-2	CASSSQVSGGYTF
TRBV5-1	-	15	TRBJ2-2	CASTVGQANTGELFF